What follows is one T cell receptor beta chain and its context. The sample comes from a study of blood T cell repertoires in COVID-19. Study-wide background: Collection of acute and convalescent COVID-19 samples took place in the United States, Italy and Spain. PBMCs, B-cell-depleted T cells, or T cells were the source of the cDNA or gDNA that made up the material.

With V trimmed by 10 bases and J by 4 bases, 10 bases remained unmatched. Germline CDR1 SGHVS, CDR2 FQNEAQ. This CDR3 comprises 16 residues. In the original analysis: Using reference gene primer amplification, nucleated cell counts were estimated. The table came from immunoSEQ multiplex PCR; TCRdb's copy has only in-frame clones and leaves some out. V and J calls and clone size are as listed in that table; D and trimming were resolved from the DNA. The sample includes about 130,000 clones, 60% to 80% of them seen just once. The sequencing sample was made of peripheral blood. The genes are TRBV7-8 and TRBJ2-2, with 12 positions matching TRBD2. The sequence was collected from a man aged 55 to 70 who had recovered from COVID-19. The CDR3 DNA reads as TGTGCCACTCGGTCCGGGACTAGCGGGCCCACCGGGGAGCTGTTTTTT. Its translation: CATRSGTSGPTGELFF.